This TCR beta chain comes out of a study of response to subunit inactivated influenza vaccine. The germline gives CDR1 SGHDT, CDR2 YYEEEE. The length of the CDR3 is 14 residues. The ends were cut back, 4 bases at V and 7 bases at J, with 14 bases in the middle. TCRdb reprocessed the RT-PCR reads via MiXCR and lists one record per CDR3 protein. The sample yields approximately 300,000 distinct CDR3 sequences, roughly 22% seen once. There are many counts of this clonotype. The chain links TRBV5-6 to TRBJ1-4, with D perhaps TRBD1 (6 bases). The sequenced sample was PBMCs from blood, obtained approximately 22 months after vaccination. This clonotype originated in a man in his fifties or sixties who received an inactivated influenza vaccine. The CDR3 is CASSRGGVSEKLFF. The CDR3 region has the DNA TGTGCCAGCAGCCGAGGGGGGGTCTCTGAAAAACTGTTTTTT.